Listed below are T cell receptor beta chains from one sample, sequenced in a study of blood T cell repertoires in COVID-19. TCRdb's table, derived via immunoSEQ multiplex PCR, lists solely in-frame clones and lacks some. This sample yields about 180,000 clones, of which about nine tenths are seen a single time; roughly 9% belongs to the top ten. Specimen: PBMCs or T cells enriched from blood (not recorded which). These receptors originate from a woman between 18 and 29 years old who had recovered from COVID-19. Both conserved end residues are part of each CDR3. The D gene is left open where the match is weak. Where a row states a size, it is once, few, many or the class of an expanded clone; other rows omit it.

abundance,d_gene,v_gene,j_gene,CDR3nt,CDR3aa
NA,TRBD1,TRBV5-8,TRBJ2-7,TGTGCCAGCAGCTCACGGACAGGGAAAGGCGAGCAGTACTTC,CASSSRTGKGEQYF
NA,TRBD1,TRBV7-2,TRBJ1-2,TGTGCCAGCAGCCCAGGACAGGGAAGGGTCTATGGCTACACCTTC,CASSPGQGRVYGYTF
NA,TRBD1,TRBV28,TRBJ1-5,TGTGCCAGCAGGCCGGACCGGGACAGGAGGAATCAGCCCCAGCATTTT,CASRPDRDRRNQPQHF
NA,TRBD1,TRBV6-5,TRBJ1-2,TGTGCCAGCAGTTACCCTCTACAGGGGGGGGACTATGGCTACACCTTC,CASSYPLQGGDYGYTF
NA,TRBD1,TRBV19,TRBJ2-1,TGTGCCAGTACCAAGGGACAGTTCGGAAGAGGTGAGCAGTTCTTC,CASTKGQFGRGEQFF
NA,TRBD2,TRBV3-1/TRBV3-2,TRBJ2-5,TGTGCCAGCAGCCCAATGCTGGCTAGCGGGGAACAAGAGACCCAGTACTTC,CASSPMLASGEQETQYF
NA,TRBD2,TRBV4-3,TRBJ2-7,TGCGCCAGCAGCCAAGAAAGGTTGCGGGGGGTTTACGAGCAGTACTTC,CASSQERLRGVYEQYF
few,NA,TRBV5-1,TRBJ1-1,TGCGCCAGCAGCTTATGGGGGACAACTGAAGCTTTCTTT,CASSLWGTTEAFF
NA,TRBD2,TRBV27,TRBJ2-7,TGTGCCAGCAGTTTTCTAGCGGGGGCCGCCTACGAGCAGTACTTC,CASSFLAGAAYEQYF
NA,NA,TRBV20-1,TRBJ2-5,TGCAGTGCTAGACTCCCAGAGACCCAGTACTTC,CSARLPETQYF
few,NA,TRBV9,TRBJ2-5,TGTGCCAGCAGCCCCGGCCGGGGATGGTCTCAAGAGACCCAGTACTTC,CASSPGRGWSQETQYF